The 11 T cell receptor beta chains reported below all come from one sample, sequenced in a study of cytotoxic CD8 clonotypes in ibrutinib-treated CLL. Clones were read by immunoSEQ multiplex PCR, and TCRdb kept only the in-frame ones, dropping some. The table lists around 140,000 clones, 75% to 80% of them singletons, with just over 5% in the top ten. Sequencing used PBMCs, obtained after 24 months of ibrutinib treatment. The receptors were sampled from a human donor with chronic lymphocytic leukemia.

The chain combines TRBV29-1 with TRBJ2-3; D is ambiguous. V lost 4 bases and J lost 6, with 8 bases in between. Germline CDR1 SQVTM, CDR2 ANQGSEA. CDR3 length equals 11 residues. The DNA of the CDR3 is TGCAGCGTTGCGGTGCTCGATACGCAGTATTTT. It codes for CSVAVLDTQYF.

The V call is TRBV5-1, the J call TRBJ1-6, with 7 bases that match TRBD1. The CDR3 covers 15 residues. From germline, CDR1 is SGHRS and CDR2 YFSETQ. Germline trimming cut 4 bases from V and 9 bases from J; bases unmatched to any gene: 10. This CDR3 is CASSPAARQGSPLHF. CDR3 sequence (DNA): TGCGCCAGCAGCCCGGCGGCCCGACAGGGTTCACCCCTCCACTTT.

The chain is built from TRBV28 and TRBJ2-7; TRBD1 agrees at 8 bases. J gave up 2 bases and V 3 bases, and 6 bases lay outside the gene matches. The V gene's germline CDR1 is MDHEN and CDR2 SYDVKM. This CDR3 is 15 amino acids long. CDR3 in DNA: TGTGCCAGCAGTTTGCCCGGGACAGGTACCTACGAGCAGTACTTC. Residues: CASSLPGTGTYEQYF.

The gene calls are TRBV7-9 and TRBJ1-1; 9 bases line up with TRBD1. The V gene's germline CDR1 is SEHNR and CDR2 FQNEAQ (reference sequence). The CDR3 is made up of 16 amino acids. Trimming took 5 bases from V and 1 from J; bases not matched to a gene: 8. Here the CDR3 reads CASSNPRGQGNTEAFF. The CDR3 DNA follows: TGTGCCAGCAGCAACCCCCGGGGACAGGGGAACACTGAAGCTTTCTTT.

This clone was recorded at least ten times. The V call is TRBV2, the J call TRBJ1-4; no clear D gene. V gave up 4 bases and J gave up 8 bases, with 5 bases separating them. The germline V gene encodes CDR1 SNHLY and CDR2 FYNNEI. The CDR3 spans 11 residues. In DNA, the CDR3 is TGTGCCAGCAGTGTCCAGGAAAAACTGTTTTTT. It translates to CASSVQEKLFF. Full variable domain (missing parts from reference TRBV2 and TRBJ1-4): EPEVTQTPSHQVTQMGQEVILRCVPISNHLYFYWYRQILGQKVEFLVSFYNNEISEKSEIFDDQFSVERPDGSNFTLKIRSTKLEDSAMYFCASSVQEKLFFGSGTQLSVL.

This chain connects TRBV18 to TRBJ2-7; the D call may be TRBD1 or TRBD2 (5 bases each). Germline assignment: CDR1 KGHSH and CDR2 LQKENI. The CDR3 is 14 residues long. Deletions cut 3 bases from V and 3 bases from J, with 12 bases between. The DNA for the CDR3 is TGTGCCAGCTCACCCCGGGGCAGCGACTACGAGCAGTACTTC. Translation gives CASSPRGSDYEQYF.

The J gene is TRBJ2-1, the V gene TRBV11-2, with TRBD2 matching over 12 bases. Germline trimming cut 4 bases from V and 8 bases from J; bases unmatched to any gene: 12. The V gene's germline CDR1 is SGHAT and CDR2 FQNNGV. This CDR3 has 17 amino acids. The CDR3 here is CASSCRTSGKKVDEQFF. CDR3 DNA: TGTGCCAGCAGCTGTCGGACTAGCGGGAAAAAAGTGGATGAGCAGTTCTTC.

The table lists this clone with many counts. Here the CDR3 DNA reads TGTGCCAGCGGGCGGTCCTACAATGAGCAGTTCTTC. It codes for CASGRSYNEQFF. V is TRBV2 and J is TRBJ2-1; D gene unclear. This CDR3 has 12 amino acids. Germline V gives CDR1 SNHLY, CDR2 FYNNEI. With 8 bases removed from V and 1 base from J, the gap between germline ends came to 6 bases.

This chain's CDR3 is CASSFGGLGTEAFF. The CDR3 DNA follows: TGTGCCAGCAGCTTTGGGGGCTTGGGCACTGAAGCTTTCTTT. This rearrangement joins TRBV7-9 to TRBJ1-1, with D perhaps TRBD1 (6 bases). V was pared by 3 bases and J by 4 bases, with 12 bases between. This CDR3 comprises 14 residues. Germline loops: CDR1 SEHNR, CDR2 FQNEAQ (reference sequence).

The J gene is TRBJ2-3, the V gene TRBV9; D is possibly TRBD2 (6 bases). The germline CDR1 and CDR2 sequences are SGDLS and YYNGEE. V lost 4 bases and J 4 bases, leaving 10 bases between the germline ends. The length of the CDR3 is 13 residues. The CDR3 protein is CASSQSGADTQYF. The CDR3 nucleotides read TGTGCCAGCAGCCAATCGGGGGCAGATACGCAGTATTTT.

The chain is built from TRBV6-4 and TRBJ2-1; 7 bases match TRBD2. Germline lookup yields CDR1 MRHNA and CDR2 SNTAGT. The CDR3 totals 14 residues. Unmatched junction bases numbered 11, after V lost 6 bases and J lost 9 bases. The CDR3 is CASSPGREWGEQFF. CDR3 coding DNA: TGTGCCAGCAGCCCCGGGCGGGAGTGGGGTGAGCAGTTCTTC.